Listed here are 14 T cell receptor beta chains from one sample, sequenced in a study of cytotoxic CD8 clonotypes in ibrutinib-treated CLL. TCRdb's table, derived via immunoSEQ multiplex PCR, lists solely in-frame clones and lacks some. The sample lists tens of thousands of clones; around four fifths were seen once. Sequences were derived from PBMCs, sampled after 24 months of ibrutinib treatment. All receptors derive from a human donor with chronic lymphocytic leukemia.

This clone has just a few counts. V usage is TRBV30 and J usage is TRBJ1-5; D is unclear. Germline CDR1 is GTSNPN and CDR2 is SVGIG (reference sequence). Trimming took 2 bases from V and 3 from J, leaving 8 bases between them. The CDR3 length is 13 residues. The CDR3 DNA follows: TGTGCCTGGAGTAAGGGCAACAATCAGCCCCAGCATTTT. It is translated as CAWSKGNNQPQHF.

This sequence joins TRBV6-1 and TRBJ2-1, with D unclear. The CDR3 consists of 12 residues. Trimming cost V 4 bases and J 10 bases, with 11 bases left between them. CDR1 MNHNS and CDR2 SASEGT come from the germline V gene. The CDR3 DNA sequence: TGTGCCAGCAGTGGTGAAGTCGGCGAGCAGTTCTTC. It is translated as CASSGEVGEQFF.

This clone came up a few times. The chain links TRBV19 to TRBJ1-1; no clear D. Germline V lookup: CDR1 LNHDA, CDR2 SQIVND (reference sequence). With 9 bases removed from V and 7 bases from J, the gap between germline ends came to 15 bases. This CDR3 has 12 amino acids. CDR3: CASMRTGNEAFF. The CDR3 DNA follows: TGTGCCAGCATGCGAACGGGGAATGAAGCTTTCTTT.

The chain carries TRBV6-5 and TRBJ2-1; 9 bases align to TRBD1. The CDR3 runs 15 residues. J lost 4 bases, V lost 4 bases, and 5 bases had no gene match. Germline values: CDR1 MNHEY, CDR2 SVGAGI. Here the CDR3 reads CASSCDRGGYNEQFF. The DNA of the CDR3 is TGTGCCAGCAGTTGCGACAGGGGGGGGTACAATGAGCAGTTCTTC.

By sample fraction, this clone is medium-sized. V is TRBV7-2 and J is TRBJ2-3; 7 nucleotides match TRBD2. Germline V gives CDR1 SGHTA, CDR2 FQGNSA. V dropped 1 base and J dropped 1; count of bases not matched to a gene: 5. There are 16 residues in the CDR3. Here the CDR3 reads CASSLVRLAGTDTQYF. CDR3 nucleotides: TGTGCCAGCAGCTTAGTAAGGCTAGCGGGCACAGATACGCAGTATTTT.

This chain links TRBV7-2 with TRBJ2-4, with TRBD1 as a possible D gene (5 bases). CDR3 length equals 14 residues. Trimming stripped 3 bases from V and 5 bases from J, with 11 bases between. Germline assignment: CDR1 SGHTA and CDR2 FQGNSA. CDR3 sequence (DNA): TGTGCCAGCAGCTTTAGGGGCAGGGAAAACATTCAGTACTTC. Protein: CASSFRGRENIQYF.

This sequence joins TRBV6-4 and TRBJ2-3; D remains unclear. The V end was cut by 2 bases, the J end by 5 bases, with 8 bases between. CDR1 is MRHNA and CDR2 is SNTAGT in the germline V gene. This CDR3 has 13 amino acids. The CDR3 DNA is TGTGCCAGCAGTGACGGCCATGGAGATACGCAGTATTTT. Protein: CASSDGHGDTQYF.

The chain uses TRBV5-1 and TRBJ2-3, with D perhaps being TRBD1 or TRBD2 (10 bases each). Germline V lookup: CDR1 SGHRS, CDR2 YFSETQ. CDR3 length: 20 residues. Trimming removed 0 bases at V and 4 bases at J, with 27 bases between. The CDR3 protein is CASSLAGTGALAGAPDTQYF. CDR3 coding DNA: TGCGCCAGCAGCTTGGCCGGGACAGGGGCCCTAGCGGGAGCCCCAGATACGCAGTATTTT.

This clone was seen a few times. The V and J genes are TRBV6-6 and TRBJ1-1; D not resolved. Germline loops: CDR1 MNHNY, CDR2 SVGAGI (reference sequence). Between the trimmed V and J ends, which lost 0 bases and 8 bases, there was a span of 7 bases. The CDR3 totals 12 residues. Here the CDR3 DNA reads TGTGCCAGCAGTTACTCGAAAACAGAAGCTTTCTTT. Translated: CASSYSKTEAFF.

The chain uses TRBV21-1 and TRBJ2-6. TRBV21-1 is described as a pseudogene. The CDR3 totals 20 residues. CDR3 in DNA: TGTGCCAGCAACACCAACGGCCAGGACCCCGTTTGGGTTGGGGCCAACGTCCTGACTTTC. Amino acid sequence: CASNTNGQDPVWVGANVLTF.

The chain links TRBV27 to TRBJ1-5, with 7 bases that match TRBD1. This CDR3 spans 11 amino acids. The trim removed 10 bases at V and 13 bases at J, leaving 10 bases unmatched. Looked up from germline, CDR1 is MNHEY and CDR2 is SMNVEV (reference sequence). This CDR3 reads CATGRGLGQHF. The DNA of the CDR3 is TGTGCCACGGGAAGGGGGCTGGGTCAGCATTTT.

The genes are TRBV6-4 and TRBJ2-1; 13 nucleotides line up with TRBD2. Trimming cost V 0 bases and J 6 bases; bases outside gene matches: 14. The V gene's germline CDR1 is MRHNA and CDR2 SNTAGT. The CDR3 is 20 residues long. This CDR3 is CASSDSGLAGVGISSNEQFF. DNA of the CDR3: TGTGCCAGCAGTGACTCTGGACTAGCGGGAGTCGGTATCTCTAGCAATGAGCAGTTCTTC.

J is TRBJ2-1 and V is TRBV6-1, with TRBD2 matching 13 bases. Germline trimming cut 9 bases from V and 7 bases from J; bases unmatched to any gene: 6. There are 14 residues in the CDR3. Germline loops: CDR1 MNHNS, CDR2 SASEGT. The CDR3, as DNA: TGTGCCAGTGGGGCGGGACTAGCGGGAAATGAGCAGTTCTTC. Its protein is CASGAGLAGNEQFF.

The chain links TRBV5-6 to TRBJ2-3; tentative D call: TRBD2 (5 bases). The CDR3 has 17 amino acids. Germline CDR1 and CDR2: SGHDT and YYEEEE. V lost 3 bases and J 4 bases, leaving 21 bases between the germline ends. CDR3 loop: CASSSFRPLGGADTQYF. DNA for the CDR3: TGTGCCAGCAGCTCGTTTAGGCCCCTCGGAGGTGCAGATACGCAGTATTTT. The whole variable domain, filled in from reference TRBV5-6 and TRBJ2-3, reads DAGVTQSPTHLIKTRGQQVTLRCSPKSGHDTVSWYQQALGQGPQFIFQYYEEEERQRGNFPDRFSGHQFPNYSSELNVNALLLGDSALYLCASSSFRPLGGADTQYFGPGTRLTVL.